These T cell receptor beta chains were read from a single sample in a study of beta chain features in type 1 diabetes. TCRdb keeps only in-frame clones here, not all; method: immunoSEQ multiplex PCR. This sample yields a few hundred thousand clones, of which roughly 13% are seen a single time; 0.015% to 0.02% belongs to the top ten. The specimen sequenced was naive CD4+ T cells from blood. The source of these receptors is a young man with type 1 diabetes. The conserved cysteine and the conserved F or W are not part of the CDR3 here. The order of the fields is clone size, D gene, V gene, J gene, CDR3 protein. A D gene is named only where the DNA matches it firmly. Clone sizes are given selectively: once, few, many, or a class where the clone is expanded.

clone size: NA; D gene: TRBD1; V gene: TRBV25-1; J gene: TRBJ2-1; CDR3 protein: ASSGWTGRDEQF
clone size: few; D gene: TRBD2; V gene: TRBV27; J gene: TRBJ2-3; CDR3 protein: ASSRRTSGDLFSLTQY
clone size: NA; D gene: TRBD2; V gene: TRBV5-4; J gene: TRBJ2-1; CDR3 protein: ASSPTSGSYNEQF
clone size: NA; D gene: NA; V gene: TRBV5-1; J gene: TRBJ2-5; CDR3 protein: ASSLGATEETQY
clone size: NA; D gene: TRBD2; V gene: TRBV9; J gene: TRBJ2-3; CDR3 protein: ASSQNVGGASTDTQY
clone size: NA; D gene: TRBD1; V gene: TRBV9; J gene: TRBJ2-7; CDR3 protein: ASSPSGQLTYEQY
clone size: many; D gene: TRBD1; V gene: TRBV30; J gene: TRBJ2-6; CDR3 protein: AWSVGGAGANVLT
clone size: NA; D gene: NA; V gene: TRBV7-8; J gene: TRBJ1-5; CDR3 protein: ASSLAGQNNQPQH
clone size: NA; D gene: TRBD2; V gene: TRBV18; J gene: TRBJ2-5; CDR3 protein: ASSQTLTSGRDETQY
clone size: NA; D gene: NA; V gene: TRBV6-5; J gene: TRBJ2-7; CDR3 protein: ASRTQDYEQY
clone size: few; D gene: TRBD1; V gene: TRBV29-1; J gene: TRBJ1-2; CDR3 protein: SAGTVYGYT
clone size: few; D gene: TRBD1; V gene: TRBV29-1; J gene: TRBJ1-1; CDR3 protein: SVTKGANTEAF
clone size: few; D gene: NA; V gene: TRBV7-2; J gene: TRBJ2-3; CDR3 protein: ASSRVADTQY
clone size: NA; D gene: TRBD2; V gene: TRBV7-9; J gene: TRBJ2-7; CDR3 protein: ASSPGGAYEQY
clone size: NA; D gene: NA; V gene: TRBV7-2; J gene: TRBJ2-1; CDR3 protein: ASSLLARNNEQF
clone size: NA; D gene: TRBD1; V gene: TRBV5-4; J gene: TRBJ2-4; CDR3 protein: ASSPPQGTQY
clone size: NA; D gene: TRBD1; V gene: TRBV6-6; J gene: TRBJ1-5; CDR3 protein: ASSLSSGQGNQPQH
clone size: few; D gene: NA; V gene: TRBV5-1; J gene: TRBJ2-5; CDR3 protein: ASSVVGSGQETQY
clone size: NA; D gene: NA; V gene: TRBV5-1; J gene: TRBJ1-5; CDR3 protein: ASSLWGGVLQPQH
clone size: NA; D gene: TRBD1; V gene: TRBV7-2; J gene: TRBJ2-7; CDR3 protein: ASSQDRGGPYEQY
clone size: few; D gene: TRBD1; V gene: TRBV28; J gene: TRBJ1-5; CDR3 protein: ASSLGTGMAGGNQPQH
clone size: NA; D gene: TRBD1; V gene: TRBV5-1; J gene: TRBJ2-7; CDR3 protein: ASSLYRGRSYEQY
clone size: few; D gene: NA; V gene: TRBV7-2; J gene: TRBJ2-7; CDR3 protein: ASSLVGQPNSYEQY
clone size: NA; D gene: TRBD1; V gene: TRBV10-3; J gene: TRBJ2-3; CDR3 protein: AISQGGATDTQY
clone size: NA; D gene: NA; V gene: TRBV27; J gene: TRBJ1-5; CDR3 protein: ASSSRWSAGQPQH
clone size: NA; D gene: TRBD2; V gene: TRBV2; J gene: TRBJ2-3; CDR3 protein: ASSVLAGYTDTQY
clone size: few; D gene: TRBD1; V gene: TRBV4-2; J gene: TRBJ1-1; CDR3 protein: ASLDDRAGTEAF
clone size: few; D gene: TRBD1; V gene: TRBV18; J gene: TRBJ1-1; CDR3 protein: ASSSTGETEAF
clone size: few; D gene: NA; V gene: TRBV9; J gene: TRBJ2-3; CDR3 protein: ASSPRERTDTQY
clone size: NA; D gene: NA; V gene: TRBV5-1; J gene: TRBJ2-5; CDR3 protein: ASSGRGIETQY
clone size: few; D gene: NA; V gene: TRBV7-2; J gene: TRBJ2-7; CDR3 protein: ASSLGLQLSYEQY
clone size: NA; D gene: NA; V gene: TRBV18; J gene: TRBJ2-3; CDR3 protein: ASSRVDTDTQY
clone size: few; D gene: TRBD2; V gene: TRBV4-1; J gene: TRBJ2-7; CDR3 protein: ASRGLAGASSYEQY
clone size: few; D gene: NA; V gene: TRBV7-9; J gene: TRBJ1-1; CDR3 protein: ASRNQGMTEAF
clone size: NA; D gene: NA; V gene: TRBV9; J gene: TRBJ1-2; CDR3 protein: ASSSDSHFYGYT